This paragraph reports one T cell receptor (beta chain). The antigen is not known. Produced via immunoSEQ multiplex PCR; TCRdb's table is partial and in-frame only. This table has some 1.5 million clones, around 98% appearing once. The CDR3 is made up of 15 amino acids. Losses at the gene ends were 0 bases for V and 3 bases for J; bases not matched to a gene: 1. Germline CDR1 and CDR2: SGDLS and YYNGEE. These data come from a study of shared clonotypes between healthy human individuals. The wider study: Those who served as donors were a couple of women and a few men between the ages of 18 and 49. Each donor contributed plates that comprised three CD4 naive, three CD4 memory, two CD8 naive and one CD8 memory. Study-level results: The four-donor shared clonotypes exceeded non-shared clonotypes in generation probability, with non-shared ones scoring lower. Sequencing of the sorted subsets was shown by rarefaction to be incomplete despite large depth.

The chain carries TRBV9 and TRBJ2-2; 8 bases map to TRBD2. This sequence originates from a man aged 25 to 45 in good health. The specimen sequenced was naive CD4+ T cells sorted from blood. The subset denotes: CD45RA+ positively selected. CDR3 amino acids: CASSVDGGDTGELFF. Written as DNA, the CDR3 is TGTGCCAGCAGCGTAGACGGGGGGGACACCGGGGAGCTGTTTTTT.